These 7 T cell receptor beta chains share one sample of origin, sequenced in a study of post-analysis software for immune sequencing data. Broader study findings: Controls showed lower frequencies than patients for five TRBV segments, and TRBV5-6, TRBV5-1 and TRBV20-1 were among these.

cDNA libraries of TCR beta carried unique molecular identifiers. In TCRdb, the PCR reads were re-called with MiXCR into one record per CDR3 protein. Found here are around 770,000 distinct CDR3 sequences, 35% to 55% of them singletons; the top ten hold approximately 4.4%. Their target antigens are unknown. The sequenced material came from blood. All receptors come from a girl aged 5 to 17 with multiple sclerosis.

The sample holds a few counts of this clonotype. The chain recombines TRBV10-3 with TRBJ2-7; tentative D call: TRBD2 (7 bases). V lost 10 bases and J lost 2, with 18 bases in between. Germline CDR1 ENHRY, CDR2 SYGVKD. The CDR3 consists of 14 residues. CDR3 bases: TGTGCCACCGCCACAGGGACTAAGCCCTACGAGCAGTACTTC. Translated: CATATGTKPYEQYF.

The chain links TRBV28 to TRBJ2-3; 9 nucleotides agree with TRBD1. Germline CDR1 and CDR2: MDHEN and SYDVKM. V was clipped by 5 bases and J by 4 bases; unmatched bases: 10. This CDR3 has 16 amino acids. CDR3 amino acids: CASSPGTGRGADTQYF. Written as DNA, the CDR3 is TGTGCCAGCAGTCCCGGGACAGGGAGGGGGGCAGATACGCAGTATTTT.

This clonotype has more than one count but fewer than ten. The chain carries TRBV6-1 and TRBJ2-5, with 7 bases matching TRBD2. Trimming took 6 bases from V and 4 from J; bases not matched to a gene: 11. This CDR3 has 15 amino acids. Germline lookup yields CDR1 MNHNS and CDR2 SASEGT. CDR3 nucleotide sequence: TGTGCCAGCAGGTCACTAGGCGGGAGAGGAGAGACCCAGTACTTC. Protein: CASRSLGGRGETQYF.

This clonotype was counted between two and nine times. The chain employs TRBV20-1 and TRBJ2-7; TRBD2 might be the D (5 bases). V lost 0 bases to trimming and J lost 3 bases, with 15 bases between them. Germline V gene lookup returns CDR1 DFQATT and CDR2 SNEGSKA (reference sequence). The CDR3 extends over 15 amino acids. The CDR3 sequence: CSARDPAVNSYEQYF. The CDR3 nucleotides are TGCAGTGCTAGAGATCCAGCGGTCAACAGCTACGAGCAGTACTTC.

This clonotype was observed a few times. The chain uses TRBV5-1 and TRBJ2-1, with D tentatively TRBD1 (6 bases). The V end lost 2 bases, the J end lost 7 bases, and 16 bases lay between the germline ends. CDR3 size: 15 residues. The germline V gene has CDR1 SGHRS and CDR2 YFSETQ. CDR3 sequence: CASSFRQDSGNEQFF. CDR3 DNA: TGCGCCAGCAGCTTTAGACAGGACTCAGGGAATGAGCAGTTCTTC.

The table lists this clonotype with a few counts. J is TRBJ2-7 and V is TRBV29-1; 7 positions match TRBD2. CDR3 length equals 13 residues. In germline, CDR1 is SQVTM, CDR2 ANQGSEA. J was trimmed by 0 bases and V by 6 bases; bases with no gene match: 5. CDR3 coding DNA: TGCAGCGTCCGGGAGGCGAACTCCTACGAGCAGTACTTC. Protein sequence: CSVREANSYEQYF.

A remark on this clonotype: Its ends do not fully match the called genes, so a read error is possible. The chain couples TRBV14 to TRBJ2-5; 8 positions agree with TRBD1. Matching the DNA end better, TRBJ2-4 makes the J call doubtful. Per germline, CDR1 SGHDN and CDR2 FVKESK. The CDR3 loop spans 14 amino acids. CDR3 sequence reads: CTSSQSGQAGIQYF. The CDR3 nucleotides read TGTACCAGCAGCCAATCGGGACAGGCGGGCATTCAGTACTTC.